A selection of T cell receptor beta chains follows, all from one sample in a study of blood T cell repertoires in COVID-19. Profiling relied on immunoSEQ multiplex PCR, and the TCRdb table lists in-frame clones only, not all of them. The sample holds fewer than 350,000 clones; approximately 89% are singletons and the top ten take approximately 4.1%. The material sequenced was peripheral blood. These receptors originate from an older woman with COVID-19, enrolled during active disease. CDR3s include the opening cysteine and the closing phenylalanine or tryptophan. The order of the fields is D gene, V gene, J gene, clone size, CDR3 protein, CDR3 DNA. A D gene is named only where the DNA matches it firmly. Expanded clones are given a class, and other clones once, few, many or no size at all.

NA	TRBV5-1	TRBJ2-5	once	CASSFRPTGETQYF	TGCGCCAGCAGCTTCCGACCCACCGGGGAGACCCAGTACTTC
TRBD1	TRBV19	TRBJ2-1	once	CASSTGGAGRRNEQFF	TGTGCCAGTAGCACAGGGGGCGCCGGACGGAGAAATGAGCAGTTCTTC
TRBD2	TRBV2	TRBJ2-3	NA	CASSRGGGTDTQYF	TGTGCCAGCTCGCGGGGGGGAGGCACAGATACGCAGTATTTT
NA	TRBV5-1	TRBJ2-2	NA	CASSAGSNTGELFF	TGCGCCAGCAGCGCCGGGAGTAACACCGGGGAGCTGTTTTTT
TRBD2	TRBV6-4	TRBJ2-4	NA	CASSGRLAGYIQYF	TGTGCCAGCAGTGGCCGACTAGCAGGATACATTCAGTACTTC
NA	TRBV29-1	TRBJ1-5	NA	CSVKPGPNQPQHF	TGCAGCGTCAAACCAGGGCCCAATCAGCCCCAGCATTTT
NA	TRBV3-1/TRBV3-2	TRBJ2-1	NA	CASSQRTSSSYNEQFF	TGTGCCAGCAGCCAAAGGACTTCAAGCTCCTACAATGAGCAGTTCTTC
NA	TRBV6-2/TRBV6-3	TRBJ1-2	NA	CASSYEGVRGYTF	TGTGCCAGCAGTTATGAGGGGGTCCGTGGCTACACCTTC
TRBD1	TRBV5-1	TRBJ1-2	NA	CASSRDRGTNYGYTF	TGCGCCAGTTCCCGGGACAGGGGAACTAACTATGGCTACACCTTC
TRBD1	TRBV2	TRBJ1-1	NA	CASSAGTVNTEAFF	TGTGCCAGCAGCGCCGGGACAGTGAACACTGAAGCTTTCTTT
NA	TRBV7-8	TRBJ1-2	NA	CASSFWEGAVKGYTF	TGTGCCAGCAGCTTTTGGGAGGGAGCAGTCAAGGGCTACACCTTC
TRBD1	TRBV3-1/TRBV3-2	TRBJ2-2	NA	CASSPRTGGDTGELFF	TGTGCCAGCAGCCCTAGGACAGGGGGGGACACCGGGGAGCTGTTTTTT
TRBD1	TRBV5-4	TRBJ1-2	NA	CASSRGDREYIYGYTF	TGTGCCAGCAGCAGGGGCGACAGGGAGTACATCTATGGCTACACCTTC
NA	TRBV6-4	TRBJ2-3	NA	CASSESSYTDTQYF	TGTGCCAGCAGTGAATCAAGCTACACAGATACGCAGTATTTT
NA	TRBV7-9	TRBJ1-2	NA	CASRDRNYGYTF	TGTGCCAGCAGAGACAGAAACTATGGCTACACCTTC
NA	TRBV24-1	TRBJ1-5	NA	CATSDSRQANQPQHF	TGTGCCACCAGTGATTCCCGACAGGCTAATCAGCCCCAGCATTTT